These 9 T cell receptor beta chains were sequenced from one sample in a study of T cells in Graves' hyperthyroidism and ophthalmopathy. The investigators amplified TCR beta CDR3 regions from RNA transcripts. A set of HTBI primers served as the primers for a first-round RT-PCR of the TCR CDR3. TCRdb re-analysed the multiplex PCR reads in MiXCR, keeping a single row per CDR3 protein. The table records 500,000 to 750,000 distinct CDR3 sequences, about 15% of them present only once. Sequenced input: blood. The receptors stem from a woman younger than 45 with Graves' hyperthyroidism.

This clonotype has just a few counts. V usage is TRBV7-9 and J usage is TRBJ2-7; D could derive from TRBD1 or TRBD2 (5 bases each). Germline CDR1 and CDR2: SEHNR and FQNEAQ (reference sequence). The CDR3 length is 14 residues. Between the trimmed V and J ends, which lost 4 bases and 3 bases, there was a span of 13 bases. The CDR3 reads CASSSWDRNYEQYF. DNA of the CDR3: TGTGCCAGCAGCTCATGGGACCGCAACTACGAGCAGTACTTC.

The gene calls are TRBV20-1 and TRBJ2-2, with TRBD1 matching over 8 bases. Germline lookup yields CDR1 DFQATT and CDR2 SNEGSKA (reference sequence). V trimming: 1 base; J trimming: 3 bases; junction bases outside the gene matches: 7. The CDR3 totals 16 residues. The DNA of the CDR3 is TGCAGTGCTAGAGGCCCTGGACAGGGTGACACCGGGGAGCTGTTTTTT. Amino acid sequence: CSARGPGQGDTGELFF.

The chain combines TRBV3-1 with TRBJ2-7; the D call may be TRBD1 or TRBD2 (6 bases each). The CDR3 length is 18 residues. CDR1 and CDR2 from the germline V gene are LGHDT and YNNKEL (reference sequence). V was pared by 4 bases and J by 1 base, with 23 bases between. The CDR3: CASSPEGSSGGGSYEQYF. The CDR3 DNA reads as TGTGCCAGCAGCCCAGAGGGCAGTAGCGGAGGGGGTTCCTACGAGCAGTACTTC.

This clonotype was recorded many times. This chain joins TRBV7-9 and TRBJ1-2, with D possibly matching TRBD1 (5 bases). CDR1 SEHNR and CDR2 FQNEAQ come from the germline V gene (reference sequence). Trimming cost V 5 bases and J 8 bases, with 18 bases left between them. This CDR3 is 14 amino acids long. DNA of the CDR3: TGTGCCAGCAGCCCCCGGGACTCGCGACACGGCTACACCTTC. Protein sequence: CASSPRDSRHGYTF.

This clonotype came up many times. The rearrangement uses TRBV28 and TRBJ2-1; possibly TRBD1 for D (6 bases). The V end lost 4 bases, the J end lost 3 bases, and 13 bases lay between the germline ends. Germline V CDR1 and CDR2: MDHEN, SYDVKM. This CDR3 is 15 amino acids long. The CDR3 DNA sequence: TGTGCCAGCAGTTCGCAGGGGACCATCTACAATGAGCAGTTCTTC. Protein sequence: CASSSQGTIYNEQFF.

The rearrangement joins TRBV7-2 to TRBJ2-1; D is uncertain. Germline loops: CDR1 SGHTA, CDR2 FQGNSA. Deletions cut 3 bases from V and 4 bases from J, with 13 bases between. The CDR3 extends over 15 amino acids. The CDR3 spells CASSFIWGIYNEQFF. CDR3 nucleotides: TGTGCCAGCAGCTTTATTTGGGGTATTTACAATGAGCAGTTCTTC.

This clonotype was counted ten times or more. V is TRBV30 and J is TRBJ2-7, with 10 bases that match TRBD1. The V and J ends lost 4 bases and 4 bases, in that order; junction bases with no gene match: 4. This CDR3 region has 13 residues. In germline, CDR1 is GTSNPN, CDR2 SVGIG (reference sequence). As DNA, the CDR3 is TGTGCCTGGACTGGGACAGGGGTGTACGAGCAGTACTTC. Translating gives CAWTGTGVYEQYF.

As DNA, the CDR3 is TGTGCCAGCAGTTTATTGGCGATCTCTGGAAACACCATATATTTT. Its translation is CASSLLAISGNTIYF. V is TRBV28 and J is TRBJ1-3; D call uncertain. Germline CDR1 and CDR2: MDHEN and SYDVKM. Trimming removed 1 base at V and 0 bases at J, with 7 bases between. The CDR3 length is 15 residues.

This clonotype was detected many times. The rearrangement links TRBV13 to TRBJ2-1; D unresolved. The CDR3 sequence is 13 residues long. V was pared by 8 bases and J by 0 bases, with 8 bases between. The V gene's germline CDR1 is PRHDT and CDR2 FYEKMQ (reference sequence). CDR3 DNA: TGTGCCAGCGAGTTTAGCTCCTACAATGAGCAGTTCTTC. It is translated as CASEFSSYNEQFF. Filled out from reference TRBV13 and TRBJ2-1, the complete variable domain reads AAGVIQSPRHLIKEKRETATLKCYPIPRHDTVYWYQQGPGQDPQFLISFYEKMQSDKGSIPDRFSAQQFSDYHSELNMSSLELGDSALYFCASEFSSYNEQFFGPGTRLTVL.